Below, 21 T cell receptor beta chains from the same sample are listed, as sequenced in a study of blood T cell repertoires in COVID-19. Sequencing used immunoSEQ multiplex PCR; TCRdb keeps in-frame clones, though not all of them. The sample has about 60,000 clones, roughly two thirds seen once; the top ten hold roughly 5%. Sequencing was performed on peripheral blood. The receptor source for this set is an older woman with COVID-19, enrolled during active disease.

This clone is medium-sized in the sample. The chain is built from TRBV19 and TRBJ1-1, with D unclear. The CDR3 spans 13 residues. Trimming removed 6 bases at V and 5 bases at J, with 13 bases between. The germline V gene encodes CDR1 LNHDA and CDR2 SQIVND (reference sequence). CDR3 sequence (DNA): TGTGCCAGTAGCCATAGATCCGGGACTGAAGCTTTCTTT. It specifies CASSHRSGTEAFF.

The chain uses TRBV2 and TRBJ1-2; D unresolved. The CDR3 has 15 amino acids. Trimming removed 3 bases from V and 0 bases from J, with 11 bases in between. Germline V CDR1 and CDR2: SNHLY, FYNNEI. Here the CDR3 reads CASSDLGSSNYGYTF. In nucleotides, the CDR3 is TGTGCCAGCAGTGATCTCGGTTCTTCTAACTATGGCTACACCTTC.

This sequence joins TRBV5-1 and TRBJ1-2; D perhaps matches TRBD1 (6 bases). Germline V CDR1 and CDR2: SGHRS, YFSETQ. The CDR3 is 13 amino acids. The V and J ends lost 4 bases and 2 bases respectively, with 9 bases between them. CDR3 residues: CASSGGLNYGYTF. The CDR3, as DNA: TGCGCCAGCAGCGGGGGCCTGAACTATGGCTACACCTTC. Based on the CDR3 plus reference TRBV5-1 and TRBJ1-2, the full variable domain is KAGVTQTPRYLIKTRGQQVTLSCSPISGHRSVSWYQQTPGQGLQFLFEYFSETQRNKGNFPGRFSGRQFSNSRSEMNVSTLELGDSALYLCASSGGLNYGYTFGSGTRLTVV.

This clone was counted only a few times. The rearrangement uses TRBV6-5 and TRBJ2-1, with D maybe TRBD2 (5 bases). Between the trimmed V and J ends, which lost 8 bases and 4 bases, there was a span of 6 bases. The CDR3 runs 11 residues. From germline, CDR1 is MNHEY and CDR2 SVGAGI. In nucleotides, the CDR3 is TGTGCCAGCGAGGGATACAATGAGCAGTTCTTC. Residues: CASEGYNEQFF.

The chain employs TRBV10-3 and TRBJ1-1; D call uncertain. This CDR3 is built from 16 residues. The ends were cut back, 5 bases at V and 1 base at J, with 17 bases in the middle. CDR1 is ENHRY, CDR2 SYGVKD, per germline. The DNA for the CDR3 is TGTGCCATCAGTCCGGGCTCCGGGCGGGGGAACACTGAAGCTTTCTTT. It specifies CAISPGSGRGNTEAFF.

Only a few counts were recorded for this clone. This chain links TRBV7-3 with TRBJ2-1; 7 bases map to TRBD2. Trimming at V came to 1 base and at J to 3 bases, leaving 3 bases not matched to a gene. This CDR3 is built from 15 residues. Germline lookup yields CDR1 SGHTA and CDR2 FQGTGA. The CDR3 sequence: CASSLNAGDYNEQFF. In nucleotides, the CDR3 is TGTGCCAGCAGCTTAAATGCGGGGGACTACAATGAGCAGTTCTTC.

Points on this clone: A read error may produce the germline difference seen at one junction end. This sequence joins TRBV5-4 and TRBJ2-1; TRBD2 matches 14 bases. The CDR3 has 16 amino acids. CDR1 and CDR2 (germline): SGHNT, YYREEE (reference sequence). The CDR3 protein is CDSSDRTSGGNNEQFF. In DNA form, the CDR3 reads TGTGACAGCAGCGACCGGACTAGCGGGGGGAACAATGAGCAGTTCTTC. The full variable domain, with the rest looked up from reference TRBV5-4 and TRBJ2-1, is ETGVTQSPTHLIKTRGQQVTLRCSSQSGHNTVSWYQQALGQGPQFIFQYYREEENGRGNFPPRFSGLQFPNYSSELNVNALELDDSALYLCDSSDRTSGGNNEQFFGPGTRLTVL.

The gene calls are TRBV11-3 and TRBJ2-3; 13 bases are shared with TRBD2. V was clipped by 3 bases and J by 3 bases; unmatched bases: 3. The CDR3 totals 16 residues. Germline V CDR1 and CDR2: SGHNT, YENEEA. The CDR3 nucleotides read TGTGCCAGCAGCTTCAGGACTAGCGGGAGAACAGATACGCAGTATTTT. Translating gives CASSFRTSGRTDTQYF.

The chain uses TRBV18 and TRBJ2-5; D is perhaps TRBD2 (6 bases). This CDR3 comprises 15 residues. V lost 3 bases to trimming and J lost 5 bases, with 16 bases between them. Germline V gene sequence: CDR1 KGHSH, CDR2 LQKENI. Here the CDR3 reads CASSPGGRGRETQYF. The CDR3 coding sequence is TGTGCCAGCTCACCTGGAGGGAGAGGGCGGGAGACCCAGTACTTC.

The V and J genes are TRBV25-1 and TRBJ1-6; TRBD1 matches 9 bases. Germline V gene lookup returns CDR1 MGHDK and CDR2 SYGVNS. The V and J ends lost 6 bases and 5 bases, in that order; junction bases with no gene match: 2. CDR3 length: 14 residues. The CDR3 DNA reads as TGTGCCAGCAGGGGGACAGGGAATAATTCACCCCTCCACTTT. Translated, it gives CASRGTGNNSPLHF.

V gene TRBV11-2 combines with J gene TRBJ2-2; the match to TRBD2 covers 12 bases. This CDR3 contains 16 residues. The J segment lost 6 bases and the V segment lost 1 base, leaving 3 bases of the junction unmatched. The V gene's germline CDR1 is SGHAT and CDR2 FQNNGV. The CDR3 DNA sequence: TGTGCCAGCAGCTTAGGACTAGCGGGAGAAGCCGGGGAGCTGTTTTTT. It encodes CASSLGLAGEAGELFF.

This chain joins TRBV13 and TRBJ1-1; TRBD1 agrees at 7 bases. Germline assignment: CDR1 PRHDT and CDR2 FYEKMQ (reference sequence). With 6 bases clipped from V and 7 bases from J, the junction kept 8 bases outside the gene matches. CDR3 length equals 13 residues. CDR3 residues: CASRLNRGSEAFF. CDR3 bases: TGTGCCAGCAGACTGAACAGGGGAAGTGAAGCTTTCTTT.

The V call is TRBV18, the J call TRBJ2-2, with 9 nucleotides matching TRBD1. The CDR3 runs 16 residues. The germline gives CDR1 KGHSH, CDR2 LQKENI. V was pared by 3 bases and J by 1 base, with 3 bases of the junction left unmatched. The CDR3 region is CASSPLGQGNTGELFF. CDR3 DNA: TGTGCCAGCTCACCCCTGGGACAGGGGAACACCGGGGAGCTGTTTTTT.

The rearrangement uses TRBV6-6 and TRBJ1-4; no firm D call. Per germline, CDR1 MNHNY and CDR2 SVGAGI (reference sequence). The CDR3 is 12 amino acids. V lost 6 bases and J lost 8, with 10 bases in between. The CDR3 is CASREGEEKLFF. DNA for the CDR3: TGTGCCAGCAGGGAGGGCGAGGAAAAACTGTTTTTT.

This clone appeared a single time. This rearrangement joins TRBV19 to TRBJ1-5; the match to TRBD1 covers 10 bases. The J segment lost 7 bases and the V segment lost 5 bases, leaving 11 bases of the junction unmatched. CDR3 length: 16 amino acids. Germline V gene data show CDR1 as LNHDA and CDR2 as SQIVND (reference sequence). The CDR3 loop is CASSHQDRGNGQPQHF. The CDR3 DNA sequence: TGTGCCAGTAGTCACCAGGACAGGGGGAACGGGCAGCCCCAGCATTTT.

This chain joins TRBV6-2 or TRBV6-3 and TRBJ1-5; D is uncertain. CDR3 size: 15 residues. V lost 4 bases to trimming and J lost 6 bases, with 16 bases between them. Per germline, CDR1 MNHEY and CDR2 SVGEGT. The CDR3 bases are TGTGCCAGCAGTTGGGAACCAGAGGGAAGTCAGCCCCAGCATTTT. This encodes CASSWEPEGSQPQHF.

The rearrangement uses TRBV5-8 and TRBJ1-5; tentatively, D is TRBD1 (5 bases). Germline V CDR1 and CDR2: SGHTS, YDEGEE. V dropped 4 bases and J dropped 5 bases, with 16 bases sitting between them. CDR3 length equals 15 residues. DNA of the CDR3: TGTGCCAGCAGCCAAGGGGAATCGGTGGATCAGCCCCAGCATTTT. It codes for CASSQGESVDQPQHF.

The J gene is TRBJ2-5, the V gene TRBV5-4; 7 bases fit TRBD2. V trimming: 1 base; J trimming: 5 bases; junction bases outside the gene matches: 5. The CDR3 is made up of 14 amino acids. CDR1 and CDR2 (germline): SGHNT, YYREEE (reference sequence). DNA for the CDR3: TGTGCCAGCAGCTTGTGGGAGGGAGGGGAGACCCAGTACTTC. Amino acids: CASSLWEGGETQYF. Using reference TRBV5-4 and TRBJ2-5 for the parts outside the CDR3, the full variable domain is ETGVTQSPTHLIKTRGQQVTLRCSSQSGHNTVSWYQQALGQGPQFIFQYYREEENGRGNFPPRFSGLQFPNYSSELNVNALELDDSALYLCASSLWEGGETQYFGPGTRLLVL.

The chain carries TRBV5-1 and TRBJ2-5; 12 bases line up with TRBD1. Germline V gene data show CDR1 as SGHRS and CDR2 as YFSETQ. After removal of 5 bases from V and 5 bases from J, the junction contained 19 bases not matched to a gene. This CDR3 has 19 residues. CDR3 loop: CASRWRGQGAIRGMETQYF. CDR3 nucleotide sequence: TGCGCCAGCAGGTGGCGGGGACAGGGGGCGATAAGGGGAATGGAGACCCAGTACTTC.

The rearrangement joins TRBV19 to TRBJ1-3; D gene uncertain. CDR1 is LNHDA, CDR2 SQIVND, per germline (reference sequence). The CDR3 is 14 amino acids. Trimming removed 6 bases at V and 0 bases at J, with 9 bases between. This CDR3 reads CASSGHLSGNTIYF. DNA for the CDR3: TGTGCCAGTAGCGGTCACCTCTCTGGAAACACCATATATTTT.

This chain connects TRBV7-8 to TRBJ2-1; TRBD2 matches 7 bases. With V trimmed by 5 bases and J by 3 bases, 10 bases remained unmatched. Per germline, CDR1 SGHVS and CDR2 FQNEAQ. The CDR3 spans 16 residues. The CDR3 DNA reads as TGTGCCAGCAGCATCTCTAGCGGTAGAATCTACAATGAGCAGTTCTTC. It codes for CASSISSGRIYNEQFF.